These T cell receptor beta chains were read from a single sample in a study of T-cell memory formation after mild COVID-19. TCRdb reprocessed the 5' RACE reads via MiXCR and lists one record per CDR3 protein. The data contain around 200,000 distinct CDR3 sequences, around 18% of them singletons. Sample: PBMCs or a T cell subset sorted from them (not recorded which). Receptors originate from a man between 18 and 35 years old who had mild COVID-19 (a few samples of this study predate the infection). Cell type and time point are not known. Each CDR3 is given with its conserved first and last residue. The D gene is left open where the match is weak. Only part of the rows carry a size: once, few, many, or a class if the clone is expanded.

.	TRBD2	TRBJ2-2	TRBV7-2	CASSLTGLAGARAGELFF	TGTGCCAGCAGCCTAACGGGACTAGCGGGGGCCCGGGCCGGGGAGCTGTTTTTT
.	.	TRBJ2-7	TRBV20-1	CSSYGTGPYEQYF	TGCAGCAGCTATGGGACGGGTCCCTACGAGCAGTACTTC
once	.	TRBJ2-5	TRBV9	CASSVAERTQETQYF	TGTGCCAGCAGCGTAGCAGAACGGACACAAGAGACCCAGTACTTC
few	.	TRBJ2-5	TRBV13	CASSDDYPETQYF	TGTGCCAGCAGCGATGACTACCCTGAGACCCAGTACTTC
.	.	TRBJ1-2	TRBV15	CATREPNGGYTF	TGTGCCACCAGGGAGCCCAACGGCGGCTACACCTTC
.	TRBD2	TRBJ2-3	TRBV12-3/TRBV12-4	CASSSETIKTSGGFDTQYF	TGTGCCAGCAGTTCCGAAACGATAAAGACTAGCGGGGGGTTTGATACGCAGTATTTT
.	TRBD2	TRBJ2-1	TRBV28	CASSFWLAGTESEQFF	TGTGCCAGCAGTTTTTGGCTAGCGGGGACGGAGTCTGAGCAGTTCTTC
.	.	TRBJ1-4	TRBV20-1	CSARNSLTNEKLFF	TGCAGTGCTAGAAACAGCCTAACTAATGAAAAACTGTTTTTT
few	.	TRBJ2-4	TRBV4-2	CASSQGTDPLAKNIQYF	TGTGCCAGCAGCCAAGGGACAGATCCTCTAGCCAAAAACATTCAGTACTTC
.	.	TRBJ1-5	TRBV4-1	CASSQGLRDFNQPQHF	TGCGCCAGCAGCCAAGGTCTCCGGGACTTCAATCAGCCCCAGCATTTT
.	.	TRBJ1-5	TRBV7-2	CASSAQGLSYQPQHF	TGTGCCAGCTCCGCCCAGGGGTTGAGTTATCAGCCCCAGCATTTT
few	.	TRBJ1-3	TRBV7-2	CASSYRPISGNTIYF	TGTGCCAGCAGCTACCGACCGATCTCTGGAAACACCATATATTTT